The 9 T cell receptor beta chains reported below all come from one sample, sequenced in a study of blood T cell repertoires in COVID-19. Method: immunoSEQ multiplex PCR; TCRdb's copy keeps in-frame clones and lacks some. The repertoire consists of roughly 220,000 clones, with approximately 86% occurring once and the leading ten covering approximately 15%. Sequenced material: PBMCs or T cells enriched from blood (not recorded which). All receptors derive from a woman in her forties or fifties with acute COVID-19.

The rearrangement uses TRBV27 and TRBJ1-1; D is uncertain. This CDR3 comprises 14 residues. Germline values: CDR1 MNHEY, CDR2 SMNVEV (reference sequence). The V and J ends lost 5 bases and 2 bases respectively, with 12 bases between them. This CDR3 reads CASSPPGFNTEAFF. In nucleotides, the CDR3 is TGTGCCAGCAGTCCGCCGGGGTTTAACACTGAAGCTTTCTTT.

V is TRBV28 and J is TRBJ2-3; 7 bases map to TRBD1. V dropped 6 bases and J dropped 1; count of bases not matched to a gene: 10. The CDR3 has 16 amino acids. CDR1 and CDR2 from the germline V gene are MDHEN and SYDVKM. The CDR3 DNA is TGTGCCAGCAGAATAGGGGGCGGCTTGGGCACAGATACGCAGTATTTT. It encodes CASRIGGGLGTDTQYF.

In DNA form, the CDR3 reads TGTGCCAGCAGTTTTCAGGGGTACGTTGGGGAGACCCAGTACTTC. As protein: CASSFQGYVGETQYF. This chain joins TRBV28 and TRBJ2-5, with a tentative D call TRBD1 (6 bases). The CDR3 has 15 amino acids. Looked up from germline, CDR1 is MDHEN and CDR2 is SYDVKM. V was pared by 3 bases and J by 5 bases, with 16 bases between. The variable domain in full, with the rest retrieved from reference TRBV28 and TRBJ2-5, is DVKVTQSSRYLVKRTGEKVFLECVQDMDHENMFWYRQDPGLGLRLIYFSYDVKMKEKGDIPEGYSVSREKKERFSLILESASTNQTSMYLCASSFQGYVGETQYFGPGTRLLVL.

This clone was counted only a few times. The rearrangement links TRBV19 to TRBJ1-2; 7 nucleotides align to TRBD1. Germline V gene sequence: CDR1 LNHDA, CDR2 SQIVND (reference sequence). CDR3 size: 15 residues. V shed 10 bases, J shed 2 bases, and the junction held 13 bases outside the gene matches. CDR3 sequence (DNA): TGTGCCACCCGTTACCGGGACAGCGAAAACTATGGCTACACCTTC. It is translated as CATRYRDSENYGYTF.

This CDR3 reads CASSQNGLAGGYEQYF. Here the CDR3 DNA reads TGTGCCAGCAGCCAAAATGGACTAGCGGGAGGTTACGAGCAGTACTTC. The chain recombines TRBV3-1 (or the pseudogene TRBV3-2) with TRBJ2-7; the match to TRBD2 covers 14 bases. J lost 4 bases, V lost 2 bases, and 4 bases had no gene match. The germline CDR1 and CDR2 sequences are LGHDT and YNNKEL (reference sequence). The CDR3 spans 16 residues.

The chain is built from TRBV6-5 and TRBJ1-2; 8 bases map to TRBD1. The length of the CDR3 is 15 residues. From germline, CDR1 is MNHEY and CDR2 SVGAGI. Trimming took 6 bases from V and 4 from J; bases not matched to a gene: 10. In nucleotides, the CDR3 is TGTGCCAGCAGCCGGACGGGACAGGCAGTCTATGGCTACACCTTC. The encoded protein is CASSRTGQAVYGYTF.

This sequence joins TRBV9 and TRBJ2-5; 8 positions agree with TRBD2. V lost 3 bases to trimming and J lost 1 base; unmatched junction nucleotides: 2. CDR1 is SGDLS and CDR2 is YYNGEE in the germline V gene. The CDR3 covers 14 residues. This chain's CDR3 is CASSASGFQETQYF. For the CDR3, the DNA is TGTGCCAGCAGCGCTAGCGGGTTCCAAGAGACCCAGTACTTC.

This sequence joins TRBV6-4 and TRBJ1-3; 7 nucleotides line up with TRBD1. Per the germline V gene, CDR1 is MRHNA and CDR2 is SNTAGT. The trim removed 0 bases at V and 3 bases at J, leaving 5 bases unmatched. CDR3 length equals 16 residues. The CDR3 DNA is TGTGCCAGCAGTGACTCTTGGAGGGGGCGTGGAAACACCATATATTTT. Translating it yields CASSDSWRGRGNTIYF.

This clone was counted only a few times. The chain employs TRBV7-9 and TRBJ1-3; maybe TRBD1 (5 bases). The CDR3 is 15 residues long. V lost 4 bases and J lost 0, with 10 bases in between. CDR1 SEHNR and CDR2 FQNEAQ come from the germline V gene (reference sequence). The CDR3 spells CASSWRGISGNTIYF. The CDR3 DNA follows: TGTGCCAGCAGCTGGCGGGGGATCTCTGGAAACACCATATATTTT.